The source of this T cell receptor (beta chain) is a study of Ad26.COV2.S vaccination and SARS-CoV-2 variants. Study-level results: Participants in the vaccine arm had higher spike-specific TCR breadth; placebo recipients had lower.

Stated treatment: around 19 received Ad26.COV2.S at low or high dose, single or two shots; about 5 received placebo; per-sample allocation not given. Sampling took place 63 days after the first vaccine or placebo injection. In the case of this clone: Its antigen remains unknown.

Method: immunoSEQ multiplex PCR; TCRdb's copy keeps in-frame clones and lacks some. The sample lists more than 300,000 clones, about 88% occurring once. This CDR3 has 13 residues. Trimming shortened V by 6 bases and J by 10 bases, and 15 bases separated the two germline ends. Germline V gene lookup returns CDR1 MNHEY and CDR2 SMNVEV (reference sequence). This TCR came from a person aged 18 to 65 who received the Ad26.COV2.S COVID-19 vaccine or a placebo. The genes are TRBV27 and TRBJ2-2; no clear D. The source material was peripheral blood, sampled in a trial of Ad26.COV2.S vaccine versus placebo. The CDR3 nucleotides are TGTGCCAGCAGCCTTGGTATCTTCTCGGAGCTGTTTTTT. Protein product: CASSLGIFSELFF.